The next 17 T cell receptor beta chains were all read from a single sample in a study of OX40 agonist ivuxolimab in advanced cancers. TCRdb's copy holds only in-frame clones and misses some; the assay was immunoSEQ multiplex PCR. The sample shows about 48,000 clones, 85% to 90% of them seen only once. Specimen: CD4+ or CD8+ T cells sorted from blood, collected in a trial of the OX40 agonist ivuxolimab. The receptor set was obtained from an adult with an advanced solid tumor such as melanoma, head and neck, liver or kidney cancer.

This chain links TRBV2 with TRBJ1-1; D perhaps matches TRBD1 (6 bases). Germline V gene sequence: CDR1 SNHLY, CDR2 FYNNEI. The CDR3 consists of 12 residues. V lost 8 bases to trimming and J lost 7 bases, with 14 bases between them. CDR3 sequence reads: CASERGGREAFF. CDR3 bases: TGTGCCAGCGAGAGGGGGGGACGTGAAGCTTTCTTT. Supplemented by reference TRBV2 and TRBJ1-1, the full variable domain reads EPEVTQTPSHQVTQMGQEVILRCVPISNHLYFYWYRQILGQKVEFLVSFYNNEISEKSEIFDDQFSVERPDGSNFTLKIRSTKLEDSAMYFCASERGGREAFFGQGTRLTVV.

The chain recombines TRBV18 with TRBJ2-1; 7 bases are shared with TRBD2. This CDR3 is 14 amino acids long. Germline V lookup: CDR1 KGHSH, CDR2 LQKENI. The junction had 2 bases not matched to a gene; V was cut back by 1 base and J by 5 bases. The CDR3 DNA follows: TGTGCCAGCTCACCACGGCGGGGGAACAATGAGCAGTTCTTC. This codes for CASSPRRGNNEQFF.

The chain recombines TRBV9 with TRBJ2-5, with TRBD1 matching 9 bases. V lost 7 bases, J lost 5 bases, and 6 bases stayed unmatched. This CDR3 is built from 13 residues. CDR1 is SGDLS, CDR2 YYNGEE, per germline. CDR3 amino acids: CASPGTGWETQYF. Here the CDR3 DNA reads TGTGCCAGCCCGGGGACAGGGTGGGAGACCCAGTACTTC.

The gene calls are TRBV19 and TRBJ1-1; D is unresolved. Germline V CDR1 and CDR2: LNHDA, SQIVND (reference sequence). V gave up 7 bases and J gave up 3 bases, with 18 bases separating them. This CDR3 region has 15 residues. The DNA for the CDR3 is TGTGCCAGTAAAGGTACGCCGACGGATTACACTGAAGCTTTCTTT. It specifies CASKGTPTDYTEAFF.

This rearrangement joins TRBV27 to TRBJ2-2, with TRBD1 matching 8 bases. From germline, CDR1 is MNHEY and CDR2 SMNVEV (reference sequence). The CDR3 extends over 15 amino acids. V gave up 5 bases and J gave up 2 bases; unmatched junction bases: 4. The CDR3 here is CASSGDRPNTGELFF. For the CDR3, the DNA is TGTGCCAGCAGTGGGGACAGGCCCAACACCGGGGAGCTGTTTTTT.

This sequence joins TRBV2 and TRBJ1-2; D gene unclear. The CDR3 consists of 13 residues. CDR1 is SNHLY, CDR2 FYNNEI, per germline. V shed 6 bases and J shed 2 bases, with 10 bases lying between them. The CDR3 DNA reads as TGTGCCAGCAGCGGAACAGACAACTATGGCTACACCTTC. Translating it yields CASSGTDNYGYTF. Using reference TRBV2 and TRBJ1-2 for the parts outside the CDR3, the full variable domain is EPEVTQTPSHQVTQMGQEVILRCVPISNHLYFYWYRQILGQKVEFLVSFYNNEISEKSEIFDDQFSVERPDGSNFTLKIRSTKLEDSAMYFCASSGTDNYGYTFGSGTRLTVV.

The chain has TRBV19 and TRBJ1-5, with 7 bases identical to TRBD1. Per the germline V gene, CDR1 is LNHDA and CDR2 is SQIVND (reference sequence). This CDR3 region has 14 residues. The V gene end was trimmed by 7 bases and the J gene end by 6 bases; junction bases not matched to a gene: 9. CDR3 in amino acids: CASTEQGFGQPQHF. The CDR3 nucleotides are TGTGCCAGTACCGAACAGGGGTTCGGTCAGCCCCAGCATTTT.

The chain is built from TRBV5-1 and TRBJ2-3; 7 bases agree with TRBD2. J gave up 0 bases and V 1 base, and 2 bases lay outside the gene matches. The CDR3 sequence is 15 residues long. Germline CDR1 reads SGHRS; CDR2 reads YFSETQ. The CDR3 region has the DNA TGCGCCAGCAGCTTGACTAGCGAGAGCACAGATACGCAGTATTTT. Protein sequence: CASSLTSESTDTQYF.

The J gene is TRBJ2-5, the V gene TRBV29-1, with TRBD1 as a possible D gene (5 bases). TRBJ2-7 explains the end of the DNA better; the J call may be wrong. CDR1 SQVTM and CDR2 ANQGSEA come from the germline V gene. The CDR3 is 13 residues long. The CDR3: CSVGGRISYEQYF. Here the CDR3 DNA reads TGCAGCGTTGGGGGCAGGATCTCCTACGAGCAGTACTTC.

The V and J genes are TRBV6-6 and TRBJ1-4; 8 bases map to TRBD1. This CDR3 comprises 16 residues. The V gene end was trimmed by 7 bases and the J gene end by 7 bases; junction bases not matched to a gene: 14. The germline CDR1 and CDR2 sequences are MNHNY and SVGAGI (reference sequence). CDR3 nucleotides: TGTGCCAGCAATGGAGGGGTCGGACAGGGACGTGAAAAACTGTTTTTT. Amino acid sequence: CASNGGVGQGREKLFF.

Turning to this clone: This sample includes further DNA sequences coding for the same CDR3. This chain links TRBV4-1 with TRBJ1-3; D may be TRBD1 (6 bases). Per germline, CDR1 MGHRA and CDR2 YSYEKL. The CDR3 has 16 residues. V lost 0 bases to trimming and J lost 0 bases, with 9 bases between them. This CDR3 reads CASSQERGSSGNTIYF. CDR3 DNA: TGCGCCAGCAGCCAAGAGAGGGGGAGCTCTGGAAACACCATATATTTT.

There are a few counts of this clone. The chain is built from TRBV25-1 and TRBJ1-1; 8 positions agree with TRBD1. This CDR3 has 12 residues. Germline CDR1 reads MGHDK; CDR2 reads SYGVNS. After removal of 6 bases from V and 4 bases from J, the junction contained 1 base not matched to a gene. CDR3 loop: CASRGQVTEAFF. The CDR3 bases are TGTGCCAGCAGGGGACAGGTCACTGAAGCTTTCTTT.

This clone occurred once. The genes are TRBV6-5 and TRBJ2-7; 7 nucleotides align to TRBD1. V gave up 8 bases and J gave up 0 bases; unmatched junction bases: 1. The CDR3 runs 12 residues. From germline, CDR1 is MNHEY and CDR2 SVGAGI. CDR3 residues: CASQGDSYEQYF. The CDR3 DNA follows: TGTGCCAGCCAGGGGGACTCCTACGAGCAGTACTTC.

V gene TRBV29-1 combines with J gene TRBJ2-7, with 8 bases aligning to TRBD2. From germline, CDR1 is SQVTM and CDR2 ANQGSEA. The CDR3 loop spans 13 amino acids. Losses at the gene ends were 4 bases for V and 3 bases for J; bases not matched to a gene: 5. The CDR3 DNA reads TGCAGCGTTGTACTAGCGGCGGACTACGAGCAGTACTTC. Encoded protein: CSVVLAADYEQYF.

The chain recombines TRBV5-6 with TRBJ1-2; a weak D match, TRBD1 (6 bases). CDR3 length: 11 amino acids. Trimming stripped 3 bases from V and 6 bases from J, with 6 bases between. Germline assignment: CDR1 SGHDT and CDR2 YYEEEE. The CDR3 DNA reads as TGTGCCAGCAGCTACAGGGATGGCTACACCTTC. Translation gives CASSYRDGYTF.

The V gene is TRBV29-1, the J gene TRBJ1-1; D is possibly TRBD1 (5 bases). This CDR3 contains 12 residues. Between the trimmed V and J ends, which lost 8 bases and 0 bases, there was a span of 10 bases. CDR1 and CDR2 (germline): SQVTM, ANQGSEA. CDR3: CSSQVMNTEAFF. In nucleotides, the CDR3 is TGCAGCTCACAGGTTATGAACACTGAAGCTTTCTTT.

CDR3 in amino acids: CASSSPRGNTEAFF. CDR3 nucleotides: TGTGCCAGTAGTTCTCCCAGGGGGAACACTGAAGCTTTCTTT. The chain joins TRBV19 to TRBJ1-1; TRBD1 is a possible D gene (6 bases). From germline, CDR1 is LNHDA and CDR2 SQIVND (reference sequence). The CDR3 has 14 residues. V lost 5 bases and J lost 1, with 11 bases in between.